Listed below are T cell receptor beta chains from one sample, sequenced in a study of shared clonotypes between healthy human individuals. Generated by immunoSEQ multiplex PCR, the TCRdb table keeps only in-frame clones and is missing some. Among under 2.5 million clones listed, under 95% were seen once. Sequencing used naive CD4+ T cells from PBMCs. The receptors stem from a man younger than 35 in good health. Some clones in this sample may be carry-over from other donors' samples. Each CDR3 is given with its conserved first and last residue. D genes are given only for firm matches. Clone size is shown for a subset of rows, as once, few, many or a class of expanded clone.

J	size	V	D	CDR3	DNA
TRBJ2-1	NA	TRBV5-4	TRBD2	CASRNRDYYNEQFF	TGTGCCAGCAGAAACCGGGACTACTACAATGAGCAGTTCTTC
TRBJ2-5	NA	TRBV20-1	NA	CSAQPRETQYF	TGCAGTGCACAACCCCGGGAGACCCAGTACTTC
TRBJ1-1	NA	TRBV11-1	NA	CASSPDWNTEAFF	TGTGCCAGCAGCCCGGACTGGAACACTGAAGCTTTCTTT
TRBJ2-2	NA	TRBV5-1	NA	CASSLVGRADTGELFF	TGCGCCAGCAGCTTGGTCGGGCGGGCTGATACCGGGGAGCTGTTTTTT
TRBJ1-1	NA	TRBV30	NA	CASEQGTEAFF	TGTGCCTCTGAACAGGGAACTGAAGCTTTCTTT
TRBJ1-2	NA	TRBV7-3	NA	CASSLRAGDGYTF	TGTGCCAGCAGCTTAAGGGCAGGGGACGGCTACACCTTC
TRBJ2-1	NA	TRBV9	NA	CASSEQGDYNEQFF	TGTGCCAGCAGCGAACAGGGAGACTACAATGAGCAGTTCTTC
TRBJ2-2	NA	TRBV7-3	NA	CASSLKYTGELFF	TGTGCCAGCAGCTTAAAATACACCGGGGAGCTGTTTTTT
TRBJ1-1	NA	TRBV7-8	TRBD1	CASTQGGVDRPMNTEAFF	TGTGCCAGCACCCAAGGGGGTGTGGACAGGCCTATGAACACTGAAGCTTTCTTT
TRBJ2-5	once	TRBV7-2	NA	CASSLRGSQETQYF	TGTGCCAGCAGCTTACGAGGCAGCCAAGAGACCCAGTACTTC